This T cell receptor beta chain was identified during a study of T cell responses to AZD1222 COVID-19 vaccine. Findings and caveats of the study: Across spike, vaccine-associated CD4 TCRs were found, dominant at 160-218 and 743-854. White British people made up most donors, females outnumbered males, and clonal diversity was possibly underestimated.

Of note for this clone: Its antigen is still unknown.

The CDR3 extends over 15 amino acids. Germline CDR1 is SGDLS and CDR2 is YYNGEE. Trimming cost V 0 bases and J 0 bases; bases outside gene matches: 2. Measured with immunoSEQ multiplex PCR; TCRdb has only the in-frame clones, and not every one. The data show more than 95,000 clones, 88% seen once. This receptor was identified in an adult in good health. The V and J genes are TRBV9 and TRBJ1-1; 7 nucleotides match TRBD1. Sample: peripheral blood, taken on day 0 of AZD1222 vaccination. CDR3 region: CASSVEGAVNTEAFF. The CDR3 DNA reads TGTGCCAGCAGCGTAGAGGGGGCGGTGAACACTGAAGCTTTCTTT. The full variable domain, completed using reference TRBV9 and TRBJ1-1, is DSGVTQTPKHLITATGQRVTLRCSPRSGDLSVYWYQQSLDQGLQFLIQYYNGEERAKGNILERFSAQQFPDLHSELNLSSLELGDSALYFCASSVEGAVNTEAFFGQGTRLTVV.